The rows below give T cell receptor beta chains drawn from one sample of a study of Graves' ophthalmopathy and Graves' hyperthyroidism. TCRdb fed the multiplex PCR reads into MiXCR, producing one record per CDR3 protein. Of over a million distinct CDR3 sequences listed, less than 45% were seen once; the top ten hold around 10%. The sequencing input was peripheral blood or thyroid tissue (not recorded which). These receptors were collected from an adult man with Graves' hyperthyroidism. CDR3s include the opening cysteine and the closing phenylalanine or tryptophan. The D gene is left open where the match is weak. Rows may omit the clone size; those that give it use once, few, many or a size class.

J: TRBJ2-5; size: NA; D: NA; V: TRBV7-2; CDR3: CAWSKGTFLIETQYF; DNA: TGTGCCTGGAGCAAGGGGACGTTTCTCATCGAGACCCAGTACTTC
J: TRBJ1-2; size: few; D: NA; V: TRBV30; CDR3: CAWTPGNYGYTF; DNA: TGTGCCTGGACCCCGGGCAACTATGGCTACACCTTC
J: TRBJ1-1; size: many; D: NA; V: TRBV9; CDR3: CASSPRGDELYSEAFF; DNA: TGTGCCAGCAGCCCGAGGGGGGACGAGTTATATTCTGAAGCTTTCTTT
J: TRBJ2-6; size: many; D: NA; V: TRBV7-8; CDR3: CASSSPTEVYSGANVLTF; DNA: TGTGCCAGCAGCTCCCCTACAGAGGTATACTCTGGGGCCAACGTCCTGACTTTC
J: TRBJ2-7; size: few; D: NA; V: TRBV10-3; CDR3: CASSYSPIAYEQYF; DNA: TGTGCCAGCAGTTATTCTCCCATCGCCTACGAGCAGTACTTC
J: TRBJ2-2; size: NA; D: TRBD2; V: TRBV5-1; CDR3: CASSLFLAGDTGELFF; DNA: TGCGCCAGCAGCTTGTTCCTAGCGGGAGACACCGGGGAGCTGTTTTTT
J: TRBJ1-2; size: NA; D: NA; V: TRBV6-5; CDR3: CASSRGGRNGYTF; DNA: TGTGCCAGCAGTCGTGGGGGGCGTAATGGCTACACCTTC
J: TRBJ1-5; size: many; D: NA; V: TRBV15; CDR3: CATSSDGGYRPQHF; DNA: TGTGCCACCAGCAGTGACGGGGGGTATCGGCCCCAGCATTTT
J: TRBJ1-1; size: NA; D: NA; V: TRBV28; CDR3: CASSRNLIGTEAFF; DNA: TGTGCCAGCAGTCGAAACCTAATAGGCACTGAAGCTTTCTTT
J: TRBJ1-2; size: few; D: TRBD1; V: TRBV28; CDR3: CASSGSTGPYGYTF; DNA: TGTGCCAGCAGTGGATCGACAGGGCCCTATGGCTACACCTTC
J: TRBJ2-7; size: few; D: TRBD2; V: TRBV20-1; CDR3: CSARKSGRTSEQYF; DNA: TGCAGTGCTAGAAAGAGCGGGAGGACGAGCGAGCAGTACTTC
J: TRBJ2-3; size: NA; D: NA; V: TRBV20-1; CDR3: CSARDEGSGPDTQYF; DNA: TGCAGTGCTAGAGATGAGGGGAGCGGGCCAGATACGCAGTATTTT
J: TRBJ2-5; size: few; D: TRBD1; V: TRBV12-3/TRBV12-4; CDR3: CASSRPRTGGGETQYF; DNA: TGTGCCAGCAGCCGCCCGCGGACAGGGGGGGGGGAGACCCAGTACTTC
J: TRBJ1-2; size: few; D: NA; V: TRBV4-3; CDR3: CASSQDHEFNYGYTF; DNA: TGCGCCAGCAGCCAAGATCATGAGTTTAACTATGGCTACACCTTC
J: TRBJ1-5; size: NA; D: NA; V: TRBV6-2/TRBV6-3; CDR3: CASSLGMGQPQHF; DNA: TGTGCCAGCTCTTTAGGGATGGGGCAGCCCCAGCATTTT
J: TRBJ1-2; size: NA; D: NA; V: TRBV29-1; CDR3: CSVDAAGWSRDYGYTF; DNA: TGCAGCGTTGATGCCGCAGGTTGGTCAAGGGACTATGGCTACACCTTC
J: TRBJ2-7; size: many; D: NA; V: TRBV7-2; CDR3: CASSLTGLPRRSYEQYF; DNA: TGTGCCAGCAGCTTAACCGGGCTCCCCCGCCGCTCCTACGAGCAGTACTTC
J: TRBJ1-1; size: NA; D: TRBD1; V: TRBV4-2; CDR3: CASSLAVRGGTEAFF; DNA: TGTGCCAGCAGCTTGGCGGTCAGGGGGGGCACTGAAGCTTTCTTT
J: TRBJ1-2; size: few; D: TRBD1; V: TRBV6-5; CDR3: CASSYHKGAYGYTF; DNA: TGTGCCAGCAGTTACCACAAGGGGGCTTATGGCTACACCTTC
J: TRBJ2-7; size: NA; D: NA; V: TRBV20-1; CDR3: CSADLPYEQYF; DNA: TGCAGTGCCGATCTTCCCTACGAGCAGTACTTC
J: TRBJ2-2; size: NA; D: NA; V: TRBV7-3; CDR3: CASSQGQVSGELFF; DNA: TGCGCCAGCAGCCAAGGCCAAGTCTCCGGGGAGCTGTTTTTT
J: TRBJ2-2; size: NA; D: TRBD2; V: TRBV20-1; CDR3: CSARSGGAGGELFF; DNA: TGCAGTGCCCGGAGCGGGGGGGCTGGCGGGGAGCTGTTTTTT
J: TRBJ2-2; size: many; D: TRBD1; V: TRBV2; CDR3: CASSEGDRGTEELFF; DNA: TGTGCCAGCAGTGAAGGGGACAGGGGGACCGAGGAGCTGTTTTTT
J: TRBJ1-5; size: few; D: NA; V: TRBV19; CDR3: CATGPFGNQPQHF; DNA: TGTGCCACAGGACCCTTTGGCAATCAGCCCCAGCATTTT
J: TRBJ1-2; size: NA; D: TRBD1; V: TRBV15; CDR3: CAADEEPTGTGGHDGYTF; DNA: TGTGCCGCCGACGAGGAACCGACCGGGACAGGGGGGCATGATGGCTACACCTTC
J: TRBJ1-2; size: NA; D: TRBD1; V: TRBV7-6; CDR3: CASSSHGQGALGYTF; DNA: TGTGCCAGCAGCTCCCATGGACAGGGGGCTCTAGGCTACACCTTC
J: TRBJ2-6; size: NA; D: NA; V: TRBV25-1; CDR3: CASSESSPGVNVLTF; DNA: TGTGCCAGCAGTGAATCTTCCCCAGGGGTCAACGTCCTGACTTTC
J: TRBJ1-5; size: NA; D: NA; V: TRBV7-7; CDR3: CASSFGLAGGQTQHF; DNA: TGTGCCAGCAGCTTCGGGCTAGCGGGAGGCCAGACCCAGCATTTT
J: TRBJ2-7; size: many; D: TRBD1; V: TRBV29-1; CDR3: CSVEADRGYEQYF; DNA: TGCAGCGTGGAAGCGGACAGGGGCTACGAGCAGTACTTC
J: TRBJ1-1; size: NA; D: TRBD1; V: TRBV20-1; CDR3: CSAKTGMNTEAFF; DNA: TGCAGTGCAAAGACAGGGATGAACACTGAAGCTTTCTTT
J: TRBJ2-5; size: NA; D: TRBD1; V: TRBV20-1; CDR3: CSAGEQGPSQYF; DNA: TGCAGTGCTGGAGAACAGGGGCCATCCCAGTACTTC
J: TRBJ1-2; size: NA; D: NA; V: TRBV11-1; CDR3: CASSLRDGTGYTF; DNA: TGTGCCAGCAGCTTAAGGGACGGGACAGGCTACACCTTC
J: TRBJ1-6; size: NA; D: NA; V: TRBV9; CDR3: CASSVAPQGGNSPLHF; DNA: TGTGCCAGCAGCGTAGCACCGCAGGGAGGTAATTCACCCCTCCACTTT
J: TRBJ2-5; size: NA; D: TRBD1; V: TRBV29-1; CDR3: CSVEDRGTGWGETQYF; DNA: TGCAGCGTTGAAGATCGGGGGACAGGGTGGGGTGAGACCCAGTACTTC
J: TRBJ2-1; size: many; D: NA; V: TRBV5-8; CDR3: CASSSSNGNEQFF; DNA: TGTGCCAGCAGCTCCTCTAACGGCAATGAGCAGTTCTTC
J: TRBJ2-6; size: NA; D: NA; V: TRBV2; CDR3: CASSEAVAGANVLTF; DNA: TGTGCCAGCAGTGAGGCGGTTGCGGGGGCCAACGTCCTGACTTTC
J: TRBJ2-2; size: NA; D: NA; V: TRBV12-3/TRBV12-4; CDR3: CATRQANTGELFF; DNA: TGTGCCACGAGACAGGCGAACACCGGGGAGCTGTTTTTT
J: TRBJ1-4; size: many; D: NA; V: TRBV15; CDR3: CATMRGSNEKLFF; DNA: TGTGCCACTATGAGGGGGTCCAATGAAAAACTGTTTTTT
J: TRBJ2-2; size: many; D: NA; V: TRBV7-6; CDR3: CASSLGGAGTGELFF; DNA: TGTGCCAGCAGCTTAGGGGGAGCTGGTACCGGGGAGCTGTTTTTT
J: TRBJ1-3; size: many; D: NA; V: TRBV9; CDR3: CASSAPGAPGNTIYF; DNA: TGTGCCAGCAGCGCCCCAGGGGCCCCTGGAAACACCATATATTTT
J: TRBJ1-1; size: NA; D: NA; V: TRBV11-2; CDR3: CASSLEERNTEAFF; DNA: TGTGCCAGCAGCTTAGAAGAGCGGAACACTGAAGCTTTCTTT
J: TRBJ2-7; size: NA; D: NA; V: TRBV24-1; CDR3: CATSASGQSSYEQYF; DNA: TGTGCCACCAGTGCTTCCGGACAGAGCTCCTACGAGCAGTACTTC
J: TRBJ1-5; size: NA; D: NA; V: TRBV20-1; CDR3: CSASSAGDQPQHF; DNA: TGCAGTGCTAGTTCGGCAGGGGATCAGCCCCAGCATTTT
J: TRBJ2-7; size: NA; D: TRBD1; V: TRBV2; CDR3: CASTGRQGPTYEQYF; DNA: TGTGCCAGCACCGGGAGACAGGGGCCGACCTACGAGCAGTACTTC
J: TRBJ2-7; size: NA; D: TRBD1; V: TRBV11-2; CDR3: CASSFPVDRGYEQYF; DNA: TGTGCCAGCAGCTTCCCGGTCGACAGGGGCTACGAGCAGTACTTC
J: TRBJ2-7; size: NA; D: TRBD2; V: TRBV20-1; CDR3: CSASGGSPYEQYF; DNA: TGCAGTGCTAGTGGCGGGAGCCCCTACGAGCAGTACTTC
J: TRBJ1-5; size: many; D: TRBD1; V: TRBV19; CDR3: CASSIGYRQGGSNQPQHF; DNA: TGTGCCAGTAGTATAGGGTACCGACAGGGCGGCAGCAATCAGCCCCAGCATTTT
J: TRBJ1-1; size: NA; D: NA; V: TRBV10-3; CDR3: CASRYRVGGLTEAFF; DNA: TGTGCCAGCAGGTACAGGGTCGGGGGGTTGACTGAAGCTTTCTTT
J: TRBJ1-4; size: NA; D: TRBD1; V: TRBV10-3; CDR3: CAIRGTGGGEKLFF; DNA: TGTGCCATCAGGGGCACAGGGGGAGGTGAAAAACTGTTTTTT
J: TRBJ2-2; size: NA; D: TRBD2; V: TRBV5-1; CDR3: CASSLDGTSDTGELFF; DNA: TGCGCCAGCAGCTTGGACGGGACTAGTGACACCGGGGAGCTGTTTTTT
J: TRBJ2-7; size: NA; D: TRBD1; V: TRBV7-2; CDR3: CASSTRTGGSLSRLQQYF; DNA: TGTGCCAGCAGCACGCGGACAGGGGGCTCCCTCTCTAGATTGCAGCAGTACTTC
J: TRBJ2-5; size: NA; D: NA; V: TRBV12-3/TRBV12-4; CDR3: CASSFGSGTQTQETQYF; DNA: TGTGCCAGCAGTTTTGGCAGCGGGACACAGACCCAAGAGACCCAGTACTTC
J: TRBJ1-1; size: many; D: NA; V: TRBV7-2; CDR3: CASSLVGRGRGNTEAFF; DNA: TGTGCCAGCAGCTTAGTGGGGAGGGGCAGAGGGAACACTGAAGCTTTCTTT